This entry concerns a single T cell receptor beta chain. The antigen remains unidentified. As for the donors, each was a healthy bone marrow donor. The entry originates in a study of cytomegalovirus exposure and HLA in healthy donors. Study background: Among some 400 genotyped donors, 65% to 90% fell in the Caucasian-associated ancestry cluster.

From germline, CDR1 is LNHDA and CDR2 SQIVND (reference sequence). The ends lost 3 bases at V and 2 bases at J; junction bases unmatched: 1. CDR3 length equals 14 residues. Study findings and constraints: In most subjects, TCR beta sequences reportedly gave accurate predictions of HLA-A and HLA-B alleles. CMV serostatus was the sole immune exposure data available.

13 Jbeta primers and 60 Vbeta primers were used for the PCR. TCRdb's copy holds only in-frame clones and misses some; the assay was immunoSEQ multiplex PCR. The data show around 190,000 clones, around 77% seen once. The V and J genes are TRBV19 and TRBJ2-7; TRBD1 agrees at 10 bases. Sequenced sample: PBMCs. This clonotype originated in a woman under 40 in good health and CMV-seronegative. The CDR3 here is CASSIGTGAYEQYF. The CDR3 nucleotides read TGTGCCAGTAGTATTGGGACAGGGGCCTACGAGCAGTACTTC.